This is a list of T cell receptor beta chains from one sample in a study of T cell responses to AZD1222 COVID-19 vaccine. The assay was immunoSEQ multiplex PCR, and TCRdb's table has in-frame clones only and misses some. The data show about 160,000 clones, roughly 94% seen once. Sequences were derived from peripheral blood, sampled 28 days after the second AZD1222 dose. The receptor set was obtained from an adult who received the AZD1222 COVID-19 vaccine. CDR3s include the opening cysteine and the closing phenylalanine or tryptophan. D genes are given only for firm matches. The size field is filled for only some rows; it gives once, few, many or a size class.

.	.	TRBJ2-1	TRBV7-7	CASSQAGRGAYNEQFF	TGTGCCAGCAGCCAAGCGGGCAGGGGTGCCTACAATGAGCAGTTCTTC
.	TRBD2	TRBJ2-7	TRBV7-9	CASSLGYTSGMYF	TGTGCCAGCAGCCTCGGATACACTAGCGGGATGTACTTC
.	TRBD2	TRBJ2-7	TRBV14	CASSQGRGTYEQYF	TGTGCCAGCAGCCAAGGGCGGGGGACCTACGAGCAGTACTTC
.	.	TRBJ1-2	TRBV19	CASSIVAGENYGYTF	TGTGCCAGTAGTATTGTGGCAGGGGAGAACTATGGCTACACCTTC
many	.	TRBJ2-7	TRBV11-2	CASSFAYEQYF	TGTGCCAGCAGCTTTGCCTACGAGCAGTACTTC
.	.	TRBJ1-3	TRBV6-5	CASSYSAGNTIYF	TGTGCCAGCAGTTACTCGGCTGGAAACACCATATATTTT
.	.	TRBJ1-1	TRBV6-4	CASSATPGQFTEAFF	TGTGCCAGCAGCGCGACTCCGGGACAATTCACTGAAGCTTTCTTT
.	TRBD2	TRBJ2-7	TRBV2	CASRTGGAYEQYF	TGTGCCAGCAGGACGGGGGGGGCCTACGAGCAGTACTTC
.	TRBD2	TRBJ2-3	TRBV5-8	CASNGLAGNTDTQYF	TGTGCCAGCAATGGACTAGCCGGGAACACAGATACGCAGTATTTT
.	.	TRBJ2-7	TRBV2	CASSDGQGYEQYF	TGTGCCAGCAGTGATGGTCAGGGCTACGAGCAGTACTTC
.	TRBD2	TRBJ2-1	TRBV27	CASSGRKREGRNEQFF	TGTGCCAGCAGTGGGAGAAAGCGGGAGGGCCGGAATGAGCAGTTCTTC
.	TRBD2	TRBJ2-1	TRBV7-9	CASSSGLVWSSEQFF	TGTGCCAGCAGCTCGGGACTAGTTTGGTCGAGTGAGCAGTTCTTC
.	.	TRBJ1-1	TRBV6-2/TRBV6-3	CASSYPGTGNTEAFF	TGTGCCAGCAGTTACCCCGGGACGGGGAACACTGAAGCTTTCTTT
.	TRBD2	TRBJ2-1	TRBV20-1	CSASGLAGVSYNEQFF	TGCAGTGCTAGTGGACTAGCGGGAGTTTCCTACAATGAGCAGTTCTTC
.	TRBD2	TRBJ2-3	TRBV19	CASSRGTSRSDTQYF	TGTGCCAGTAGTAGGGGGACTAGCCGATCAGATACGCAGTATTTT
.	.	TRBJ2-7	TRBV14	CASSQDPYEQYF	TGTGCCAGCAGCCAAGATCCCTACGAGCAGTACTTC
.	.	TRBJ2-5	TRBV2	CASRKDAVETQYF	TGTGCCAGCAGGAAGGACGCCGTAGAGACCCAGTACTTC
.	.	TRBJ1-6	TRBV2	CASSEFASSPLHF	TGTGCCAGCAGTGAATTTGCAAGCTCACCCCTCCACTTT
once	.	TRBJ2-2	TRBV6-5	CASNPRGTNTGELFF	TGTGCCAGCAACCCGCGGGGAACGAACACCGGGGAGCTGTTTTTT
.	TRBD2	TRBJ2-1	TRBV19	CASRGEGLASYNEQFF	TGTGCCAGTAGGGGGGAGGGACTAGCGTCCTACAATGAGCAGTTCTTC
.	.	TRBJ2-3	TRBV28	CASCEGGTDTQYF	TGTGCCAGCTGCGAAGGCGGCACAGATACGCAGTATTTT
.	TRBD1	TRBJ1-1	TRBV19	CASSMTGAAEAFF	TGTGCCAGTAGTATGACAGGGGCGGCTGAAGCTTTCTTT